The T cell receptor (beta chain) described here comes from a study of beta chain features in type 1 diabetes. Expressed TCRB transcripts were sequenced after all isolated RNA was converted to cDNA. Clones were read by immunoSEQ multiplex PCR, and TCRdb kept only the in-frame ones, dropping some. The sample consists of 970,000 or so clones, 15% to 20% of them appearing once. Study-level results: A closer apparent resemblance between naive, central memory and Treg TCRB repertoires was seen in patients than in healthy donors.

This clone has only a few counts. Its target is not known. The receptor was isolated from a woman in her late teens or twenties in good health. Sequencing was carried out using naive CD4+ T cells from blood.

The CDR3 sequence: CASSQDTTYSYEQYF. The CDR3 DNA reads TGCGCCAGCAGCCAAGATACGACCTACTCCTACGAGCAGTACTTC. The chain combines TRBV4-3 with TRBJ2-7, with D unclear. The CDR3 contains 15 residues. The germline V gene has CDR1 LGHNA and CDR2 YSLEER. V lost 0 bases to trimming and J lost 0 bases, with 9 bases between them.